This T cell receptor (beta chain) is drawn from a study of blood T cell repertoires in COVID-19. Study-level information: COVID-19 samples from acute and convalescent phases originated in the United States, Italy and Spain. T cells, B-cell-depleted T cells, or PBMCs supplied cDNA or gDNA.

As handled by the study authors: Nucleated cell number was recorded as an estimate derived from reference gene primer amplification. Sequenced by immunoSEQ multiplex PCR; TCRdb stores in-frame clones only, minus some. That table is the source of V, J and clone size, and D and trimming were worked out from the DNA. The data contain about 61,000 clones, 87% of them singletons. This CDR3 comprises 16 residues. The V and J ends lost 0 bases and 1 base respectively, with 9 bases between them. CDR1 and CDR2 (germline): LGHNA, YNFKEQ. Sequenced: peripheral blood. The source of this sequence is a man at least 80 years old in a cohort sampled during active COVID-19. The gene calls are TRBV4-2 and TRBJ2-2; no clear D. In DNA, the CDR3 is TGTGCCAGCAGCCAAGATACACAGCAGAACACCGGGGAGCTGTTTTTT. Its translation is CASSQDTQQNTGELFF.